Sequencing of this T cell receptor beta chain was carried out in a study of T cell repertoires in cytomegalovirus infection. For the study at large: Peptides in the study included HLA-C-restricted and HLA-B-restricted CMV epitopes. Indications came from public TCR beta signatures; they pointed to CMV infection and to a matching HLA type.

From the reads, TCRdb called clonotypes with MiXCR, one entry per CDR3 protein. The data hold 750,000 to 950,000 distinct CDR3 sequences, with 25% to 30% observed a single time. To note about this clonotype: Its antigen remains unidentified.

The sequence derives from a human donor in good health (CMV status not recorded). Some clones in this sample may be carry-over from other donors' samples. The sample was cultured CD8+ T cells from PBMCs, taken from culture after CMV antigen stimulation.

DNA for the CDR3: TGCGCCAGCAGCCAAGAGGTGGCCGACTACGAGCAGTACTTC. Protein: CASSQEVADYEQYF. The rearrangement links TRBV4-1 to TRBJ2-7; D remains ambiguous. The V end was cut by 0 bases, the J end by 3 bases, with 9 bases between. This CDR3 region has 14 residues. The germline CDR1 and CDR2 sequences are MGHRA and YSYEKL.